This TCR beta chain emerged from a study of early T cells in non-severe SARS-CoV-2 infection. Study-level background: Sequenced material consisted of bulk RNA (from unsorted whole blood), and chains were unpaired. General observations from the study: Comparison of clonotypes with VDJdb favored anti-spike CD8 responses while missing private and CD4 specificities.

The sample holds many counts of this clonotype. Its antigen is still unknown. The germline CDR1 and CDR2 sequences are MDHEN and SYDVKM. With 7 bases removed from V and 7 bases from J, the gap between germline ends came to 5 bases. This CDR3 region has 10 residues. Each CDR3 protein is one row after TCRdb ran MiXCR on the 5' RACE reads. The sample has tens of thousands of distinct CDR3 sequences, roughly 12% seen once. The receptor's source is an adult who was a healthcare worker with PCR-confirmed SARS-CoV-2 infection or an uninfected control (not recorded which). V usage is TRBV28 and J usage is TRBJ2-1; D is possibly TRBD1 (5 bases). Sequencing was performed on whole blood. The CDR3 nucleotides read TGTGCCAGCAAGGGGAATGAGCAGTTCTTC. This encodes CASKGNEQFF.